A selection of T cell receptor beta chains follows, all from one sample in a study of T cell responses to AZD1222 COVID-19 vaccine. The repertoire was sequenced with immunoSEQ multiplex PCR; TCRdb's copy has only in-frame clones and lacks some. The profile shows fewer than 150,000 clones, about nine tenths of them singletons. This specimen was peripheral blood, taken on day 0 of AZD1222 vaccination. Receptors were obtained from an adult in good health. Each CDR3 is given with its conserved first and last residue.

cdr3_length j_call v_call cdr3_aa
14 TRBJ2-7 TRBV6-6 CASSYGGELYEQYF
13 TRBJ2-1 TRBV2 CASSAVSTSGQFF
17 TRBJ1-5 TRBV11-2 CASSLAVRGEPNQPQHF
13 TRBJ1-1 TRBV28 CASSPSLNTEAFF
14 TRBJ1-4 TRBV19 CASRGAGIGEKLFF
15 TRBJ2-1 TRBV5-1 CASSVGQGKINEQFF
17 TRBJ1-1 TRBV29-1 CSVGTGVNGGMNTEAFF
15 TRBJ2-1 TRBV11-3 CASSSSTSGYNEQFF
14 TRBJ2-7 TRBV3-1/TRBV3-2 CASSQEGTHWGRYF
13 TRBJ1-5 TRBV29-1 CSVAAGGNQPQHF
16 TRBJ2-1 TRBV7-9 CASSLAPGTSQGEQFF
12 TRBJ2-7 TRBV7-8 CASKSVTYEQYF
16 TRBJ1-4 TRBV3-1/TRBV3-2 CASSQGEGARLEKLFF
11 TRBJ1-2 TRBV25-1 CASSEKWGYTF
15 TRBJ1-6 TRBV7-2 CASSLYGGGNSPLHF
14 TRBJ2-7 TRBV19 CASSPRQGSHEQYF
15 TRBJ1-6 TRBV3-1/TRBV3-2 CASSQTGGLNSPLHF
11 TRBJ2-5 TRBV2 CASSVFETQYF
14 TRBJ2-3 TRBV11-3 CASSLGGRTDTQYF
14 TRBJ1-1 TRBV2 CAGGVWALNTEAFF
13 TRBJ1-2 TRBV30 CAWETGGYHGYTF
12 TRBJ1-2 TRBV7-7 CASSPIPGGYTF
12 TRBJ1-3 TRBV29-1 CSVERDEDTIYF
16 TRBJ2-2 TRBV9 CASSVEDPGAAGELFF
15 TRBJ2-1 TRBV6-4 CASSDGRGYGNEQFF
15 TRBJ1-3 TRBV3-1/TRBV3-2 CASSQVPGTGNTIYF
16 TRBJ1-3 TRBV19 CASSTRQGTPGNTIYF
14 TRBJ1-5 TRBV6-5 CASRPSGMRQPQHF
12 TRBJ2-3 TRBV10-2 CASSESGDTQYF
16 TRBJ2-7 TRBV11-3 CASSLGGAGDPYEQYF
13 TRBJ2-2 TRBV3-1/TRBV3-2 CASSPPYTGELFF
17 TRBJ2-7 TRBV5-1 CASRPPPGQGTYYEQYF
16 TRBJ2-2 TRBV6-4 CASKRQGAEDTGELFF
15 TRBJ2-5 TRBV5-1 CASSSAGGVQETQYF
17 TRBJ2-1 TRBV18 CASSLLPSGRAGDEQFF
14 TRBJ2-7 TRBV7-3 CASSLSPTSYEQYF
14 TRBJ2-1 TRBV29-1 CSVDRSGQGNEQFF
16 TRBJ2-7 TRBV4-1 CASSQTASGSSYEQYF
14 TRBJ1-2 TRBV3-1/TRBV3-2 CASSRSTGNYGYTF
18 TRBJ2-1 TRBV9 CASSVGTSGGITYNEQFF
13 TRBJ1-5 TRBV2 CASSLQGTQPQHF
13 TRBJ2-3 TRBV7-3 CASSPFRTDTQYF
13 TRBJ1-6 TRBV10-3 CATGGKANSPLHF
16 TRBJ1-1 TRBV9 CASSPSLGESWTEAFF
16 TRBJ2-1 TRBV4-2 CASSQVPSGSYNEQFF
15 TRBJ2-2 TRBV4-3 CASSQVTKNTGELFF
17 TRBJ2-5 TRBV6-4 CASKGTSGGLSKETQYF